The next 15 T cell receptor beta chains were all read from a single sample in a study of blood T cells in healthy people across ages. Next came a second PCR, run for about 7 to 12 cycles, which used a sample-barcoded 5' primer along with a J-beta primer mix. TCRdb recomputed calls from the 5' RACE reads with MiXCR, one row per CDR3 protein. The data contain under 950,000 distinct CDR3 sequences, 20% to 25% of them singletons. Sequenced material: blood. The receptor source for this set is a man between 65 and 80 years old in good health.

This clonotype was seen a handful of times. The V and J genes are TRBV7-9 and TRBJ2-5, with 12 bases aligning to TRBD2. CDR1 and CDR2 from the germline V gene are SEHNR and FQNEAQ (reference sequence). The junction had 8 bases not matched to a gene; V was cut back by 8 bases and J by 4 bases. The length of the CDR3 is 15 residues. The CDR3 protein is CASVRTSGIVETQYF. CDR3 sequence (DNA): TGTGCCAGCGTCCGGACTAGCGGGATTGTAGAGACCCAGTACTTC.

This chain joins TRBV14 and TRBJ2-5; 7 bases align to TRBD2. Germline assignment: CDR1 SGHDN and CDR2 FVKESK. The CDR3 runs 14 residues. V was clipped by 6 bases and J by 4 bases; unmatched bases: 8. Written as DNA, the CDR3 is TGTGCCAGCAGTCTGCAGCGGGATCGAGAGACCCAGTACTTC. Translating gives CASSLQRDRETQYF.

V gene TRBV5-1 combines with J gene TRBJ1-3; D is unclear. Trimming stripped 0 bases from V and 0 bases from J, with 10 bases between. Germline V gene sequence: CDR1 SGHRS, CDR2 YFSETQ. The CDR3 runs 16 residues. This chain's CDR3 is CASSLGQSYSGNTIYF. In DNA form, the CDR3 reads TGCGCCAGCAGCTTGGGGCAGTCTTACTCTGGAAACACCATATATTTT.

The V and J genes are TRBV9 and TRBJ1-2; perhaps TRBD1 as D (6 bases). This CDR3 comprises 13 residues. The V end was cut by 3 bases, the J end by 5 bases, with 11 bases between. Germline V lookup: CDR1 SGDLS, CDR2 YYNGEE. CDR3 sequence: CASSEQGGYGYTF. DNA for the CDR3: TGTGCCAGCAGCGAACAGGGAGGGTATGGCTACACCTTC.

The chain employs TRBV5-6 and TRBJ2-6; D is uncertain. Looked up from germline, CDR1 is SGHDT and CDR2 is YYEEEE. This CDR3 region has 18 residues. Trimming took off 0 bases at V and 0 bases at J, with 13 bases between the two ends. The CDR3 DNA reads as TGTGCCAGCAGCTTGGCCGGTTCCTTCCTCTCTGGGGCCAACGTCCTGACTTTC. Encoded protein: CASSLAGSFLSGANVLTF.

The V and J genes are TRBV9 and TRBJ2-3, with a tentative D call TRBD2 (6 bases). The CDR3 extends over 12 amino acids. V was trimmed by 3 bases and J by 5 bases, leaving 7 bases between them. The germline V gene has CDR1 SGDLS and CDR2 YYNGEE. CDR3 bases: TGTGCCAGCAGCGGGAGGGAAGATACGCAGTATTTT. It yields the protein CASSGREDTQYF.

This clonotype was detected ten times or more. The rearrangement uses TRBV29-1 and TRBJ1-4; the D is unclear. Germline V CDR1 and CDR2: SQVTM, ANQGSEA. The CDR3 spans 12 residues. The ends were cut back, 6 bases at V and 8 bases at J, with 13 bases in the middle. The CDR3 region has the DNA TGCAGCGTGGTCGGGTTCGGGGAAAAACTGTTTTTT. Protein product: CSVVGFGEKLFF.

This clonotype has just a few counts. CDR3 region: CSGSGHLNTEAFF. In DNA form, the CDR3 reads TGCAGCGGTTCGGGACACCTGAACACTGAAGCTTTCTTT. This chain connects TRBV29-1 to TRBJ1-1; D is possibly TRBD1 (6 bases). The germline CDR1 and CDR2 sequences are SQVTM and ANQGSEA. The V end was cut by 7 bases, the J end by 0 bases, with 12 bases between. CDR3 size: 13 residues.

This clonotype showed up just a few times. V gene TRBV29-1 combines with J gene TRBJ1-2; a weak D match, TRBD1 (5 bases). The germline V and J ends were trimmed by 7 bases and 2 bases, with 11 bases remaining between them. Germline assignment: CDR1 SQVTM and CDR2 ANQGSEA. This CDR3 comprises 12 residues. The CDR3 DNA follows: TGCAGCGCTGGTGGGGCGAACTATGGCTACACCTTC. Translating gives CSAGGANYGYTF.

This chain uses TRBV10-3 with TRBJ1-2; D gene uncertain. Germline-derived CDR1 and CDR2 are ENHRY and SYGVKD. Between the trimmed V and J ends, which lost 0 bases and 0 bases, there was a span of 2 bases. The CDR3 is 13 amino acids. The CDR3 nucleotides are TGTGCCATCAGTGAGTCCTCTAACTATGGCTACACCTTC. Translating gives CAISESSNYGYTF.

The J gene is TRBJ2-3, the V gene TRBV12-3 or TRBV12-4, with D tentatively TRBD1 or TRBD2 (5 bases each). V lost 6 bases, J lost 4 bases, and 14 bases lay in between. The CDR3 is 14 amino acids. In nucleotides, the CDR3 is TGTGCCAGCAGACGGGACCCAAGATCAGATACGCAGTATTTT. Translating gives CASRRDPRSDTQYF.

This clonotype was counted only a few times. The chain is built from TRBV19 and TRBJ1-1; the D gene is possibly TRBD1 (5 bases). Trimming shortened V by 6 bases and J by 10 bases, and 21 bases separated the two germline ends. This CDR3 region has 14 residues. The germline V gene has CDR1 LNHDA and CDR2 SQIVND (reference sequence). The CDR3 DNA sequence: TGTGCCAGTAGCGATTACGGGGGTTCTGAGCGAGCTTTCTTT. It yields the protein CASSDYGGSERAFF. Looking up the rest from reference TRBV19 and TRBJ1-1 gives the full variable domain: DGGITQSPKYLFRKEGQNVTLSCEQNLNHDAMYWYRQDPGQGLRLIYYSQIVNDFQKGDIAEGYSVSREKKESFPLTVTSAQKNPTAFYLCASSDYGGSERAFFGQGTRLTVV.

There are a few counts of this clonotype. CDR3 protein: CASSPLAGVYEQYV. CDR3 nucleotides: TGTGCCAGCAGCCCTTTAGCGGGTGTCTACGAGCAGTACGTC. The chain combines TRBV7-6 with TRBJ2-7, with 7 nucleotides matching TRBD2. The germline V gene has CDR1 SGHVS and CDR2 FNYEAQ. Unmatched junction bases numbered 7, after V lost 5 bases and J lost 3 bases. This CDR3 is 14 amino acids long.

The sample holds many counts of this clonotype. The V gene is TRBV6-5, the J gene TRBJ2-1; 11 nucleotides align to TRBD2. V was pared by 7 bases and J by 8 bases, with 7 bases of the junction left unmatched. The CDR3 has 14 amino acids. Germline CDR1 reads MNHEY; CDR2 reads SVGAGI. This CDR3 is CASTKVAGGHEQFF. The CDR3 DNA reads as TGTGCCAGCACTAAGGTAGCGGGGGGGCATGAGCAGTTCTTC.

The gene calls are TRBV6-1 and TRBJ2-1; the D call may be TRBD1 or TRBD2 (5 bases each). The DNA end is a closer match to TRBJ2-7, so the J assignment may be wrong. The CDR3 spans 16 residues. Germline V gene data show CDR1 as MNHNS and CDR2 as SASEGT. The CDR3 spells CASRDRDRVGEYEQYF. The CDR3 region has the DNA TGTGCCAGCAGAGACCGGGATCGGGTGGGGGAATACGAGCAGTACTTC.